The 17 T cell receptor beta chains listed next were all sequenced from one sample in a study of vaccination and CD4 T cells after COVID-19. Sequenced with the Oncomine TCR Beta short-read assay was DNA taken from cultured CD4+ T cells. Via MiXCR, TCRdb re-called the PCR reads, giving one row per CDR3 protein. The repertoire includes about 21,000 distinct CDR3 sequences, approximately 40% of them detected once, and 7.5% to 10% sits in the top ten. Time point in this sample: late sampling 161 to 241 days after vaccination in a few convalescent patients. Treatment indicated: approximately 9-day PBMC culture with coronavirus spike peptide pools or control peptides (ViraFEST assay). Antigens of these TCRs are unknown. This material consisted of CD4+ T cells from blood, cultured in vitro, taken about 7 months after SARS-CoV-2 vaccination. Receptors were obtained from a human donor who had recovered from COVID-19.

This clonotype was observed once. CDR3: CASSETRLAGYEQFF. CDR3 DNA: TGCGCCAGCAGTGAAACGAGACTAGCGGGCTATGAGCAGTTCTTC. The chain recombines TRBV10-1 with TRBJ2-1, with 10 bases matching TRBD2. The V gene end was trimmed by 3 bases and the J gene end by 8 bases; junction bases not matched to a gene: 7. CDR3 size: 15 residues. From germline, CDR1 is WNHNN and CDR2 SYGVQD (reference sequence).

The CDR3 loop reads CASRRTGGTEAFF. The CDR3 DNA follows: TGTGCCAGCAGACGGACAGGAGGCACTGAAGCTTTCTTT. This rearrangement joins TRBV6-1 to TRBJ1-1; 7 nucleotides agree with TRBD1. This CDR3 contains 13 residues. The germline CDR1 and CDR2 sequences are MNHNS and SASEGT. V was pared by 6 bases and J by 4 bases, with 5 bases of the junction left unmatched.

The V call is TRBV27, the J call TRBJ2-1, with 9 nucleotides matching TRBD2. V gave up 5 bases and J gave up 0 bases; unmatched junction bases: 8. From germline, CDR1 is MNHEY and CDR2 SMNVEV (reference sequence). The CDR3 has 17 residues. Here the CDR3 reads CASSTQTSGLSYNEQFF. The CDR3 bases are TGTGCCAGCAGTACACAGACTAGCGGTCTCTCCTACAATGAGCAGTTCTTC.

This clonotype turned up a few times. The CDR3 coding sequence is TGTGCCACCAGCAGAGATCGCGGGACAGGGTCCTATGGCTACACCTTC. The encoded protein is CATSRDRGTGSYGYTF. The chain couples TRBV15 to TRBJ1-2; 9 bases line up with TRBD1. There are 16 residues in the CDR3. The trim removed 0 bases at V and 4 bases at J, leaving 6 bases unmatched. The germline gives CDR1 LNHNV, CDR2 YYDKDF (reference sequence).

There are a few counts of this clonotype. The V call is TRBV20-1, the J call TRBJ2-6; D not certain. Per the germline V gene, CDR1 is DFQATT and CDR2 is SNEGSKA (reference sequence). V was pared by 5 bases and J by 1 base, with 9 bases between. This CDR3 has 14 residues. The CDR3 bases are TGCAGTGCTCCTCCCGTGTCTGGGGCCAACGTCCTGACTTTC. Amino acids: CSAPPVSGANVLTF.

The CDR3 DNA sequence: TGCAGTGCTAGAGATTCGGCGGGAGCCAACTCCTACAATGAGCAGTTCTTC. Encoded protein: CSARDSAGANSYNEQFF. The chain uses TRBV20-1 and TRBJ2-1; 7 bases are a match to TRBD2. Trimming removed 0 bases from V and 0 bases from J; junction bases left unmatched: 8. Germline V gives CDR1 DFQATT, CDR2 SNEGSKA (reference sequence). The CDR3 is 17 amino acids.

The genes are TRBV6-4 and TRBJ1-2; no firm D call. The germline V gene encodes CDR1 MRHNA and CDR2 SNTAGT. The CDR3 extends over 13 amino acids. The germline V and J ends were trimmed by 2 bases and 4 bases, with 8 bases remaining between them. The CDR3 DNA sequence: TGTGCCAGCAGTGACGGTGACGGCTATGGCTACACCTTC. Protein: CASSDGDGYGYTF.

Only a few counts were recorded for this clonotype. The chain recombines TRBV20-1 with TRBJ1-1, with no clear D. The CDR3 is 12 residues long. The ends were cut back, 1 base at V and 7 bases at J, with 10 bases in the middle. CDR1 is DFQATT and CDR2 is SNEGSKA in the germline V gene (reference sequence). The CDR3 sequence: CSARGQSVEAFF. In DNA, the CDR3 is TGCAGTGCTAGAGGCCAGTCAGTTGAAGCTTTCTTT.

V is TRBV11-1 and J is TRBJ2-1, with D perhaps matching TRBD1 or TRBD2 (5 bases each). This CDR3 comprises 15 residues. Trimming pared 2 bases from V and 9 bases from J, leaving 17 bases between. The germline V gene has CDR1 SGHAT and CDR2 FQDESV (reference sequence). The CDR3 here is CASSLTGPRTSEQFF. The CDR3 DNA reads TGTGCCAGCAGCTTAACGGGGCCTCGTACAAGTGAGCAGTTCTTC.

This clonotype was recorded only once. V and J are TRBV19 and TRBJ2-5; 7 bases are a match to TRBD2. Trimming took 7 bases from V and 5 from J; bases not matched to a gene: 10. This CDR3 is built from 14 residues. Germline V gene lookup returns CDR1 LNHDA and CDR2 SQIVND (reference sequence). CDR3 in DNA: TGTGCCAGTACCCCACACGTGGGGGGGGAGACCCAGTACTTC. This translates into CASTPHVGGETQYF.

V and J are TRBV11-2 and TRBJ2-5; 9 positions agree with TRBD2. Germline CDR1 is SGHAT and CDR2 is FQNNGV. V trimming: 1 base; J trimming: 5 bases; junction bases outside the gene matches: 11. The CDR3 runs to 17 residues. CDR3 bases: TGTGCCAGCAGCTTAGTGCGGGGGGGCAGGAAGGGGGAGACCCAGTACTTC. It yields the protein CASSLVRGGRKGETQYF. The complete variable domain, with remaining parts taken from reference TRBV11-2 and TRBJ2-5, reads EAGVAQSPRYKIIEKRQSVAFWCNPISGHATLYWYQQILGQGPKLLIQFQNNGVVDDSQLPKDRFSAERLKGVDSTLKIQPAKLEDSAVYLCASSLVRGGRKGETQYFGPGTRLLVL.

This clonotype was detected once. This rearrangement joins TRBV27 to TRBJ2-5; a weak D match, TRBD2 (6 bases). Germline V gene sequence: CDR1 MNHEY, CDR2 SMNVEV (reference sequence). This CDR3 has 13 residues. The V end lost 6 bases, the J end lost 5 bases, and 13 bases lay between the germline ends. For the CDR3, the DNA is TGTGCCAGCAGCTTTCGGGGGATGGAGACCCAGTACTTC. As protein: CASSFRGMETQYF.

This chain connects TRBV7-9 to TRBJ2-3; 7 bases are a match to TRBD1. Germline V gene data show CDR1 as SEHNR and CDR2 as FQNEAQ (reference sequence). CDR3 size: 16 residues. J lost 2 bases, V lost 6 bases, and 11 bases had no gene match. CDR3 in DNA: TGTGCCAGCAGTCCGACAGGGATTATTTTCACAGATACGCAGTATTTT. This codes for CASSPTGIIFTDTQYF.

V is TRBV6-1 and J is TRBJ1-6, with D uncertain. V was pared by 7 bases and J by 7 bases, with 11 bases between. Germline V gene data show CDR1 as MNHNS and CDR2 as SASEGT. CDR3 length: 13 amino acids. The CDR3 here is CASINEVNSPLHF. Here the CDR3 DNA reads TGTGCCAGCATAAACGAGGTGAATTCACCCCTCCACTTT.

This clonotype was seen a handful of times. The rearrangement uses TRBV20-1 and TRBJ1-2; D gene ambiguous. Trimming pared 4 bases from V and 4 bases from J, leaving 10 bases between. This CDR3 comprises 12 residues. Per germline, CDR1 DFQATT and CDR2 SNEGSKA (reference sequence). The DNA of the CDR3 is TGCAGTGCTATACACCAAACCTATGGCTACACCTTC. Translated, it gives CSAIHQTYGYTF.

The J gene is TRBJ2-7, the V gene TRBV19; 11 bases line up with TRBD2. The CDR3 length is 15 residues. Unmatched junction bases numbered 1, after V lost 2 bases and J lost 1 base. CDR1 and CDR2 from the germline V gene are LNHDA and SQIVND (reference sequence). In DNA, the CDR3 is TGTGCCAGTAGTATAAGGACTAGCGGGTCCTACGAGCAGTACTTC. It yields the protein CASSIRTSGSYEQYF. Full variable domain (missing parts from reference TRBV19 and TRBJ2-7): DGGITQSPKYLFRKEGQNVTLSCEQNLNHDAMYWYRQDPGQGLRLIYYSQIVNDFQKGDIAEGYSVSREKKESFPLTVTSAQKNPTAFYLCASSIRTSGSYEQYFGPGTRLTVT.

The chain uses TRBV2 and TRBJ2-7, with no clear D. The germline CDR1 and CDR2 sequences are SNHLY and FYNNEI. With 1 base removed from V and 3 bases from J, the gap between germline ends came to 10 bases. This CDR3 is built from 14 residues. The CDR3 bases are TGTGCCAGCAGTGAAGGTCTGGCTAACTACGAGCAGTACTTC. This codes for CASSEGLANYEQYF.